The 13 T cell receptor beta chains presented below share a single source sample, sequenced in a study of identical twins. One entry per CDR3 protein, called by TCRdb with MiXCR from the 5' RACE reads. Among 600,000 to 700,000 distinct CDR3 sequences listed, approximately 22% were seen once. These data also formed part of another study, on T cells expressing NK-cell markers.

Sequencing was performed on PBMCs. Receptor source: a woman younger than 35 in good health.

The rearrangement joins TRBV24-1 to TRBJ2-2; TRBD2 might be the D (5 bases). The germline V gene encodes CDR1 KGHDR and CDR2 SFDVKD. V was trimmed by 11 bases and J by 4 bases, leaving 13 bases between them. This CDR3 region has 13 residues. CDR3 residues: CASRGSATGELFF. The CDR3 nucleotides are TGTGCCAGCCGGGGTAGCGCCACCGGGGAGCTGTTTTTT.

This sequence joins TRBV20-1 and TRBJ2-4; unclear D gene. Germline V gene data show CDR1 as DFQATT and CDR2 as SNEGSKA (reference sequence). Trimming took 3 bases from V and 0 from J, leaving 6 bases between them. The CDR3 length is 13 residues. CDR3 in amino acids: CSASVGAKNIQYF. In nucleotides, the CDR3 is TGCAGTGCTAGCGTGGGAGCCAAAAACATTCAGTACTTC.

The chain combines TRBV6-6 with TRBJ2-7, with unresolved D. Germline CDR1 reads MNHNY; CDR2 reads SVGAGI (reference sequence). The CDR3 is made up of 11 amino acids. V lost 7 bases and J lost 4, with 8 bases in between. CDR3: CASKAAYEQYF. For the CDR3, the DNA is TGTGCCAGCAAGGCGGCGTACGAGCAGTACTTC.

This clonotype was counted only a few times. J is TRBJ2-1 and V is TRBV10-3, with 10 bases identical to TRBD2. V lost 8 bases, J lost 4 bases, and 17 bases stayed unmatched. Germline loops: CDR1 ENHRY, CDR2 SYGVKD. The CDR3 runs to 18 residues. CDR3 nucleotide sequence: TGTGCCATCGGAGCGACGGCTAGCGGGAGAAGTTGGTACAATGAGCAGTTCTTC. This translates into CAIGATASGRSWYNEQFF.

The DNA for the CDR3 is TGTGCCAGCAGCTTGTCAGGGAGCCCACAAGAGACCCAGTACTTC. Protein product: CASSLSGSPQETQYF. The chain uses TRBV7-3 and TRBJ2-5, with D perhaps matching TRBD1 or TRBD2 (5 bases each). The V and J ends lost 3 bases and 2 bases respectively, with 13 bases between them. In germline, CDR1 is SGHTA, CDR2 FQGTGA. The CDR3 has 15 amino acids. Complete variable domain (other parts from reference TRBV7-3 and TRBJ2-5): GAGVSQTPSNKVTEKGKYVELRCDPISGHTALYWYRQSLGQGPEFLIYFQGTGAADDSGLPNDRFFAVRPEGSVSTLKIQRTERGDSAVYLCASSLSGSPQETQYFGPGTRLLVL.

The table lists this clonotype with many counts. The chain carries TRBV9 and TRBJ2-7; the D is unclear. Trimming pared 0 bases from V and 6 bases from J, leaving 10 bases between. Per the germline V gene, CDR1 is SGDLS and CDR2 is YYNGEE. This CDR3 has 13 amino acids. The CDR3 sequence is CASSVGVAAEQYF. In DNA, the CDR3 is TGTGCCAGCAGCGTAGGGGTAGCAGCCGAGCAGTACTTC.

This clonotype was found a few times. The rearrangement joins TRBV5-1 to TRBJ2-7; D remains ambiguous. The CDR3 runs 16 residues. Trimming left V 0 bases short and J 5 bases short, with 18 bases between. Germline V gene sequence: CDR1 SGHRS, CDR2 YFSETQ. The CDR3 loop reads CASSLGVVPLLDEQYF. CDR3 nucleotide sequence: TGCGCCAGCAGCTTGGGGGTAGTCCCGCTTTTAGACGAGCAGTACTTC.

This clonotype was seen more than once but under ten times. The chain couples TRBV6-5 to TRBJ2-2; D remains unclear. Trimming cost V 0 bases and J 7 bases, with 6 bases left between them. The CDR3 totals 13 residues. The germline gives CDR1 MNHEY, CDR2 SVGAGI. CDR3 amino acids: CASSYSFSGELFF. The CDR3 DNA is TGTGCCAGCAGTTACTCGTTTAGCGGGGAGCTGTTTTTT.

This clonotype was picked up a small number of times. The J gene is TRBJ2-5, the V gene TRBV4-3, with D maybe TRBD1 (5 bases). The V gene's germline CDR1 is LGHNA and CDR2 YSLEER. CDR3 length: 13 residues. V lost 1 base and J lost 3, with 6 bases in between. CDR3: CASSQVREETQYF. CDR3 DNA sequence: TGCGCCAGCAGCCAAGTCAGGGAAGAGACCCAGTACTTC.

This CDR3 reads CSAPQGGSTDTQYF. The CDR3 DNA is TGCAGTGCGCCCCAAGGGGGTAGCACAGATACGCAGTATTTT. The chain is built from TRBV20-1 and TRBJ2-3, with TRBD1 as a possible D gene (6 bases). The CDR3 is 14 residues long. Germline-derived CDR1 and CDR2 are DFQATT and SNEGSKA (reference sequence). Trimming took 6 bases from V and 0 from J, leaving 13 bases between them.

This clonotype came up a few times. The chain combines TRBV30 with TRBJ2-5, with D perhaps matching TRBD1 (5 bases). This CDR3 contains 14 residues. Germline V lookup: CDR1 GTSNPN, CDR2 SVGIG (reference sequence). Trimming cost V 4 bases and J 4 bases, with 16 bases left between them. DNA for the CDR3: TGTGCCTGGACTACGGCAGGGTTGGCAGAGACCCAGTACTTC. This sequence encodes CAWTTAGLAETQYF.

In its sample, this clonotype was seen a few times. J is TRBJ1-1 and V is TRBV7-2; D is possibly TRBD1 (5 bases). The V gene's germline CDR1 is SGHTA and CDR2 FQGNSA. Trimming removed 7 bases from V and 0 bases from J, with 12 bases in between. The CDR3 length is 14 residues. CDR3 residues: CASTRQLMNTEAFF. The CDR3 DNA sequence: TGTGCCAGCACCCGACAGCTGATGAACACTGAAGCTTTCTTT.

This clonotype turned up a few times. This sequence joins TRBV4-1 and TRBJ2-7; unclear D gene. CDR1 MGHRA and CDR2 YSYEKL come from the germline V gene. CDR3 length: 14 amino acids. Trimming cost V 2 bases and J 3 bases, with 11 bases left between them. CDR3 coding DNA: TGCGCCAGCAGCCAACCAGAGGCCTACTACGAGCAGTACTTC. Protein: CASSQPEAYYEQYF.